These 32 T cell receptor beta chains originate from one sample sequenced in a study of blood T cell repertoires in COVID-19. Using immunoSEQ multiplex PCR, the repertoire was profiled, and TCRdb retains in-frame clones only, with some absent. Of about 200,000 clones detected, 85% to 90% appear once; the ten largest clones hold 5.5% to 7%. Sequencing was done on a sample of peripheral blood. The origin of the receptors is a middle-aged man with active or convalescent COVID-19.

The chain employs TRBV6-1 and TRBJ2-5; D not certain. V shed 2 bases and J shed 1 base, with 11 bases lying between them. Germline V lookup: CDR1 MNHNS, CDR2 SASEGT. The CDR3 is 15 residues long. The CDR3 bases are TGTGCCAGCAGTGAAACAGACGCACCCCAAGAGACCCAGTACTTC. It is translated as CASSETDAPQETQYF.

The V gene is TRBV6-1, the J gene TRBJ2-7; TRBD2 matches 11 bases. V gave up 2 bases and J gave up 3 bases; unmatched junction bases: 9. The CDR3 covers 17 residues. The germline V gene encodes CDR1 MNHNS and CDR2 SASEGT. The CDR3 DNA sequence: TGTGCCAGCAGTGAACTATCAACTAGCGGGAGCAGCTACGAGCAGTACTTC. Its translation: CASSELSTSGSSYEQYF.

The chain is built from TRBV27 and TRBJ1-1; possible D gene TRBD1, 5 bases. V was trimmed by 2 bases and J by 5 bases, leaving 15 bases between them. The CDR3 extends over 15 amino acids. CDR1 is MNHEY and CDR2 is SMNVEV in the germline V gene (reference sequence). The CDR3 loop reads CASSLTLGHWTEAFF. The DNA of the CDR3 is TGTGCCAGCAGTTTAACTCTGGGGCATTGGACTGAAGCTTTCTTT.

J is TRBJ1-1 and V is TRBV5-1; TRBD1 matches at 8 bases. J lost 3 bases, V lost 7 bases, and 5 bases had no gene match. Germline-derived CDR1 and CDR2 are SGHRS and YFSETQ. There are 13 residues in the CDR3. This chain's CDR3 is CASGQGGDTEAFF. CDR3 DNA sequence: TGCGCCAGCGGACAGGGCGGCGACACTGAAGCTTTCTTT.

This chain joins TRBV5-4 and TRBJ1-2; 8 bases fit TRBD1. Germline lookup yields CDR1 SGHNT and CDR2 YYREEE (reference sequence). This CDR3 region has 16 residues. V gave up 5 bases and J gave up 2 bases; unmatched junction bases: 11. The CDR3 is CASSNMGQGANYGYTF. CDR3 DNA sequence: TGTGCCAGCAGTAACATGGGTCAGGGGGCAAACTATGGCTACACCTTC.

The genes are TRBV6-5 and TRBJ1-5; TRBD1 agrees at 7 bases. With V trimmed by 6 bases and J by 7 bases, 12 bases remained unmatched. The CDR3 extends over 15 amino acids. The germline CDR1 and CDR2 sequences are MNHEY and SVGAGI. The CDR3 nucleotides read TGTGCCAGCAGCCCACAGGGGAATCAGGGGCAGCCCCAGCATTTT. Encoded protein: CASSPQGNQGQPQHF.

This clone was seen just once. V and J are TRBV9 and TRBJ2-5; perhaps TRBD2 as D (7 bases). Per germline, CDR1 SGDLS and CDR2 YYNGEE. The length of the CDR3 is 15 residues. V was cut by 3 bases and J by 0 bases, with 12 bases left in between. CDR3 sequence reads: CASSGGGAHQETQYF. CDR3 coding DNA: TGTGCCAGCAGCGGTGGGGGGGCCCACCAAGAGACCCAGTACTTC.

V gene TRBV6-4 combines with J gene TRBJ2-7, with TRBD1 matching over 7 bases. V dropped 2 bases and J dropped 6; count of bases not matched to a gene: 13. This CDR3 is 16 amino acids long. Germline loops: CDR1 MRHNA, CDR2 SNTAGT. The CDR3 is CASSDAETVTGVEQYF. The CDR3, as DNA: TGTGCCAGCAGTGACGCAGAAACTGTAACAGGGGTCGAGCAGTACTTC.

This clone was counted between two and nine times. The chain employs TRBV25-1 and TRBJ2-2, with a possible D match to TRBD1 (6 bases). V was cut by 4 bases and J by 5 bases, with 11 bases left in between. This CDR3 region has 14 residues. Looked up from germline, CDR1 is MGHDK and CDR2 is SYGVNS. The CDR3 DNA sequence: TGTGCCAGCAGTGGGGGGCCGGAAACCGGGGAGCTGTTTTTT. This codes for CASSGGPETGELFF.

CDR3 residues: CASKFYPSGRGVDTQYF. As DNA, the CDR3 is TGTGCCAGCAAATTTTACCCCTCGGGCAGGGGAGTGGATACGCAGTATTTT. The chain combines TRBV28 with TRBJ2-3; weak D call: TRBD1 (6 bases). V lost 7 bases to trimming and J lost 6 bases, with 26 bases between them. The CDR3 runs 17 residues. Germline lookup yields CDR1 MDHEN and CDR2 SYDVKM.

This chain uses TRBV19 with TRBJ2-1; perhaps TRBD2 as D (6 bases). The CDR3 consists of 14 residues. Germline CDR1 and CDR2: LNHDA and SQIVND (reference sequence). The ends were cut back, 5 bases at V and 16 bases at J, with 24 bases in the middle. CDR3 in DNA: TGTGCCAGTAGTTTTCCCCAATTGCGCGGGACTTTCTTCTTC. Its protein product is CASSFPQLRGTFFF.

The chain couples TRBV6-1 to TRBJ1-5, with TRBD1 as a possible D gene (5 bases). V dropped 0 bases and J dropped 4 bases, with 19 bases sitting between them. The CDR3 extends over 18 amino acids. Germline V gene lookup returns CDR1 MNHNS and CDR2 SASEGT. The CDR3 protein is CASSEALKGGALNQPQHF. The CDR3 region has the DNA TGTGCCAGCAGTGAAGCCCTCAAAGGAGGGGCGCTTAATCAGCCCCAGCATTTT.

Note on this clone: Different DNA sequences within this sample yield the same CDR3. This chain links TRBV28 with TRBJ1-2; no firm D call. The CDR3 extends over 12 amino acids. The germline V gene has CDR1 MDHEN and CDR2 SYDVKM. V lost 6 bases to trimming and J lost 5 bases, with 10 bases between them. The CDR3 sequence: CASSPRGYGYTF. For the CDR3, the DNA is TGTGCCAGCAGCCCTAGAGGGTATGGCTACACCTTC.

The rearrangement uses TRBV14 and TRBJ1-1; perhaps TRBD1 as D (6 bases). The germline gives CDR1 SGHDN, CDR2 FVKESK. Trimming left V 2 bases short and J 5 bases short, with 15 bases between. The CDR3 covers 15 residues. The DNA for the CDR3 is TGTGCCAGCAGCCAACTTCGAGGGGGGGAAACTGAAGCTTTCTTT. It codes for CASSQLRGGETEAFF.

The chain recombines TRBV2 with TRBJ1-2, with D possibly matching TRBD1 (5 bases). The V gene's germline CDR1 is SNHLY and CDR2 FYNNEI. This CDR3 is built from 17 residues. The ends were cut back, 4 bases at V and 6 bases at J, with 24 bases in the middle. CDR3 nucleotide sequence: TGTGCCAGCAGTGGTAGTTCCAGGGTTGGCGGGGGGGATGGCTACACCTTC. It translates to CASSGSSRVGGGDGYTF. The full variable domain, rest sourced from reference TRBV2 and TRBJ1-2, is EPEVTQTPSHQVTQMGQEVILRCVPISNHLYFYWYRQILGQKVEFLVSFYNNEISEKSEIFDDQFSVERPDGSNFTLKIRSTKLEDSAMYFCASSGSSRVGGGDGYTFGSGTRLTVV.

A single count supports this clone. The gene calls are TRBV2 and TRBJ1-2; 9 bases fit TRBD1. V shed 4 bases, J shed 8 bases, and the junction held 11 bases outside the gene matches. The CDR3 length is 15 residues. Germline lookup yields CDR1 SNHLY and CDR2 FYNNEI. In nucleotides, the CDR3 is TGTGCCAGCAGTGGAGGACAGGGGCCCTGGGGGGGCTACACCTTC. Protein sequence: CASSGGQGPWGGYTF. The full variable domain, its missing parts supplied by reference TRBV2 and TRBJ1-2, is EPEVTQTPSHQVTQMGQEVILRCVPISNHLYFYWYRQILGQKVEFLVSFYNNEISEKSEIFDDQFSVERPDGSNFTLKIRSTKLEDSAMYFCASSGGQGPWGGYTFGSGTRLTVV.

The rearrangement joins TRBV5-4 to TRBJ1-1; TRBD1 might be the D (6 bases). CDR3 length equals 15 residues. Germline V gene sequence: CDR1 SGHNT, CDR2 YYREEE (reference sequence). Between the trimmed V and J ends, which lost 4 bases and 1 base, there was a span of 14 bases. This chain's CDR3 is CASSRPQGTNTEAFF. In DNA, the CDR3 is TGTGCCAGCAGCCGGCCGCAGGGGACGAACACTGAAGCTTTCTTT.

The chain uses TRBV19 and TRBJ1-2; D is possibly TRBD1 (5 bases). Germline V lookup: CDR1 LNHDA, CDR2 SQIVND (reference sequence). V dropped 2 bases and J dropped 7 bases, with 14 bases sitting between them. This CDR3 spans 14 amino acids. CDR3 DNA sequence: TGTGCCAGTAGTATAATAGGGCAGGGATCTGGCTACACCTTC. It encodes CASSIIGQGSGYTF.

J is TRBJ2-7 and V is TRBV28; 8 bases are a match to TRBD1. The length of the CDR3 is 15 residues. V dropped 4 bases and J dropped 0; count of bases not matched to a gene: 5. Germline V CDR1 and CDR2: MDHEN, SYDVKM. In DNA, the CDR3 is TGTGCCAGCAGTTACAGGGGGAGAAGCTCCTACGAGCAGTACTTC. It encodes CASSYRGRSSYEQYF.

The chain carries TRBV3-1 (or the pseudogene TRBV3-2) and TRBJ1-2; D may be TRBD1 (5 bases). The ends were cut back, 0 bases at V and 8 bases at J, with 13 bases in the middle. The CDR3 has 14 residues. From germline, CDR1 is LGHDT and CDR2 YNNKEL (reference sequence). As DNA, the CDR3 is TGTGCCAGCAGCCAAGATGGGGCAGGTAGGGGCTACACCTTC. This gives the protein CASSQDGAGRGYTF.

The rearrangement links TRBV28 to TRBJ2-2, with a possible D match to TRBD1 (6 bases). The germline gives CDR1 MDHEN, CDR2 SYDVKM. The V end lost 6 bases, the J end lost 1 base, and 12 bases lay between the germline ends. This CDR3 contains 15 residues. CDR3 region: CASRGALGNTGELFF. The CDR3 nucleotides read TGTGCCAGCAGGGGGGCATTAGGGAACACCGGGGAGCTGTTTTTT.

This chain joins TRBV6-2 or TRBV6-3 and TRBJ1-5; 9 bases map to TRBD1. This CDR3 is built from 16 residues. The germline V gene encodes CDR1 MNHEY and CDR2 SVGEGT. V shed 5 bases and J 6 bases; nucleotides not matched to a gene: 11. Here the CDR3 DNA reads TGTGCCAGCAGTGCCCAGGGACAGGGAATGGGTCAGCCCCAGCATTTT. Translated, it gives CASSAQGQGMGQPQHF.

The gene calls are TRBV18 and TRBJ1-2, with no clear D. Germline CDR1 is KGHSH and CDR2 is LQKENI. The V and J ends lost 2 bases and 6 bases respectively, with 10 bases between them. The CDR3 spans 13 residues. The CDR3, as DNA: TGTGCCAGCTCACCAGTTTATCGCGATGGCTACACCTTC. The encoded protein is CASSPVYRDGYTF.

The rearrangement links TRBV5-1 to TRBJ2-1; 8 bases fit TRBD1. The trim removed 4 bases at V and 9 bases at J, leaving 6 bases unmatched. The CDR3 has 13 amino acids. CDR1 is SGHRS, CDR2 YFSETQ, per germline. In DNA form, the CDR3 reads TGCGCCAGCAGCGGACGGACAGGGTCTGAGCAGTTCTTC. This translates into CASSGRTGSEQFF.

The chain recombines TRBV5-1 with TRBJ1-1; no reliable D call. CDR3 length: 13 amino acids. Germline CDR1 reads SGHRS; CDR2 reads YFSETQ. V lost 0 bases and J lost 7, with 10 bases in between. The CDR3 coding sequence is TGCGCCAGCAGCTTGGCCTTCCCTCTTGAAGCTTTCTTT. Translated: CASSLAFPLEAFF.

V is TRBV10-3 and J is TRBJ2-1; a weak D match, TRBD2 (6 bases). The CDR3 runs 16 residues. Germline lookup yields CDR1 ENHRY and CDR2 SYGVKD. Trimming stripped 0 bases from V and 3 bases from J, with 12 bases between. This CDR3 is CAISESAGINYNEQFF. As DNA, the CDR3 is TGTGCCATCAGTGAGTCTGCGGGGATTAACTACAATGAGCAGTTCTTC.

The chain couples TRBV19 to TRBJ1-1, with a possible D match to TRBD1 (5 bases). The CDR3 consists of 13 residues. CDR1 and CDR2 from the germline V gene are LNHDA and SQIVND (reference sequence). Trimming cost V 5 bases and J 3 bases, with 10 bases left between them. In DNA, the CDR3 is TGTGCCAGTAGTCCCCGGGGGGACACTGAAGCTTTCTTT. Its protein is CASSPRGDTEAFF. The full variable domain, with the rest looked up from reference TRBV19 and TRBJ1-1, is DGGITQSPKYLFRKEGQNVTLSCEQNLNHDAMYWYRQDPGQGLRLIYYSQIVNDFQKGDIAEGYSVSREKKESFPLTVTSAQKNPTAFYLCASSPRGDTEAFFGQGTRLTVV.

The genes are TRBV15 and TRBJ2-3, with 9 bases lining up with TRBD2. Germline assignment: CDR1 LNHNV and CDR2 YYDKDF (reference sequence). Unmatched junction bases numbered 2, after V lost 1 base and J lost 0 bases. The CDR3 is 16 amino acids. The CDR3: CATSRGLADSTDTQYF. CDR3 DNA: TGTGCCACCAGCAGAGGACTAGCGGATAGCACAGATACGCAGTATTTT.

The chain has TRBV7-8 and TRBJ1-5, with 8 bases matching TRBD1. Germline CDR1 is SGHVS and CDR2 is FQNEAQ. V was clipped by 5 bases and J by 0 bases; unmatched bases: 6. The CDR3 runs to 16 residues. The CDR3 sequence: CASSTGTGNSNQPQHF. In DNA form, the CDR3 reads TGTGCCAGCAGCACGGGGACAGGAAATAGCAATCAGCCCCAGCATTTT.

V is TRBV11-2 and J is TRBJ2-7; TRBD1 matches 9 bases. V trimming: 3 bases; J trimming: 3 bases; junction bases outside the gene matches: 9. Germline V gene lookup returns CDR1 SGHAT and CDR2 FQNNGV. The CDR3 is 16 amino acids. CDR3 in amino acids: CASSFGSWGQGYEQYF. The DNA of the CDR3 is TGTGCCAGCAGCTTTGGCTCTTGGGGACAGGGCTACGAGCAGTACTTC.

This clone occurred a few times. The chain uses TRBV5-1 and TRBJ1-1, with D perhaps TRBD1 (5 bases). Germline-derived CDR1 and CDR2 are SGHRS and YFSETQ. This CDR3 contains 15 residues. Trimming took off 1 base at V and 4 bases at J, with 14 bases between the two ends. For the CDR3, the DNA is TGCGCCAGCAGCTTGACTGACATCAGGGTCACTGAAGCTTTCTTT. Amino acids: CASSLTDIRVTEAFF.

This clone was counted a few times. V is TRBV10-3 and J is TRBJ1-1; maybe TRBD1 (6 bases). The CDR3 has 15 residues. Germline V gene data show CDR1 as ENHRY and CDR2 as SYGVKD. V lost 2 bases and J 6 bases, leaving 16 bases between the germline ends. The CDR3 spells CAISETGRGDAEAFF. In DNA, the CDR3 is TGTGCCATCAGTGAGACAGGGAGAGGGGACGCTGAAGCTTTCTTT.